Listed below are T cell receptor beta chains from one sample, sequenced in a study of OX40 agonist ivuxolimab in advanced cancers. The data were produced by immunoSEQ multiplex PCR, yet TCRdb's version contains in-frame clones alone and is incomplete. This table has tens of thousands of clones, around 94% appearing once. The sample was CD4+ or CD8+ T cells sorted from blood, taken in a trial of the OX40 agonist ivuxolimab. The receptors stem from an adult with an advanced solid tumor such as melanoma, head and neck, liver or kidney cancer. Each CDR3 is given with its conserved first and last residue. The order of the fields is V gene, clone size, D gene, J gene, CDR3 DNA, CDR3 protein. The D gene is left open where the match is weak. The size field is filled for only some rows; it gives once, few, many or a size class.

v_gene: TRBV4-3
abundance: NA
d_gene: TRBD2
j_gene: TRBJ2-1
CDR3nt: TGCGCCAGCAGCCAAGTAGCGGGGGGGCCAACGGGGCAGTTCTTC
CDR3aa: CASSQVAGGPTGQFF

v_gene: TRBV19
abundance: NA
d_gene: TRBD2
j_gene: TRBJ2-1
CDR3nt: TGTGCCAGTAATCCAGCGGGGGGCTACAATGAGCAGTTCTTC
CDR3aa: CASNPAGGYNEQFF

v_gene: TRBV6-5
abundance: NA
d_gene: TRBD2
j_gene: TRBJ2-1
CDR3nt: TGTGCCAGCAGCTCCGGGACTAGACTTTACAATGAGCAGTTCTTC
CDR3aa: CASSSGTRLYNEQFF

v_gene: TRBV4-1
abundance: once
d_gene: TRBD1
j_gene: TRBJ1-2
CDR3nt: TGCGCCAGCAGCCGGGACAGTAACTATGGCTACACCTTC
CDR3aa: CASSRDSNYGYTF

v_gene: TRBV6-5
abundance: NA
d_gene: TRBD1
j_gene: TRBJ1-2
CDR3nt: TGTGCCAGCAGTCTCACCGGGACAGCAAACTATGGCTACACCTTC
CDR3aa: CASSLTGTANYGYTF

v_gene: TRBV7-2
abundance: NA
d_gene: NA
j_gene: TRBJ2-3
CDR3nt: TGTGCCAGCAGCTCGAGAGGGAGCACAGATACGCAGTATTTT
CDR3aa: CASSSRGSTDTQYF

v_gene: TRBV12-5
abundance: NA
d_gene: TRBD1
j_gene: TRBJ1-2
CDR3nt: TGTGCTAGTGGTTTGGTCATCTCGGGACAGAATGGCTACACCTTC
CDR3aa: CASGLVISGQNGYTF

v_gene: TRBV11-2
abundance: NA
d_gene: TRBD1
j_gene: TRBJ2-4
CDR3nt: TGTGCCAGCAGCGACGGACAGGGACAAACAACACTAGCCAAAAACATTCAGTACTTC
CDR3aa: CASSDGQGQTTLAKNIQYF

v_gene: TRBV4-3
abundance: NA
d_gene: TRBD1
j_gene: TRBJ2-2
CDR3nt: TGCGCCAGCAGCCAAGATACCTGGGACAGGGCGACCGGGGAGCTGTTTTTT
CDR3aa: CASSQDTWDRATGELFF

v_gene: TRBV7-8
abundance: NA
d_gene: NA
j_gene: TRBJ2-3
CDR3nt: TGTGCCAGCAGCGCACTGGGTACTAGCACAGATACGCAGTATTTT
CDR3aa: CASSALGTSTDTQYF

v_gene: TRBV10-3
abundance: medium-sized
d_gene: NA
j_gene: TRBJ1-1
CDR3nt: TGTGCCGCCACGGAATTAGGCTCTGACACTGAAGCTTTCTTT
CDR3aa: CAATELGSDTEAFF

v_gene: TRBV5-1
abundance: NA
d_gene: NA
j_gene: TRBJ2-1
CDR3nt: TGCGCCAGCAGCTTGGGCGTCTACAATGAGCAGTTCTTC
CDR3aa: CASSLGVYNEQFF

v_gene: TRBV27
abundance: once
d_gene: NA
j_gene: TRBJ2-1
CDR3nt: TGTGCCAGCAGTTTTTCTTGGGGAGGTGAGCAGTTCTTC
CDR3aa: CASSFSWGGEQFF

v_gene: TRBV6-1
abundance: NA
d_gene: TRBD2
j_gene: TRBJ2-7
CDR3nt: TGTGCCAGCAACGAGGCCCTAGCGGGATTTGGCGAGCAGTACTTC
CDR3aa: CASNEALAGFGEQYF

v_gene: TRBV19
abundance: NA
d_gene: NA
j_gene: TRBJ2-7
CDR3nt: TGTGCCAGTAGTCCCGGGACGGGCGGCTACGAGCAGTACTTC
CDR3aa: CASSPGTGGYEQYF

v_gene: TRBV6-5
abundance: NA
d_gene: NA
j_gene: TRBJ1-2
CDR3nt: TGTGCCAGCAGTTACACAGGGCCGTCCTATGGCTACACCTTC
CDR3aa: CASSYTGPSYGYTF

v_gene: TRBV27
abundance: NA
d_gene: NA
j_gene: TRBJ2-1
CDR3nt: TGTGCCAGCAGTCCTCGTGGCCCGCCGGGCCCTTCGGGTGATGAGCAGTTCTTC
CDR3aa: CASSPRGPPGPSGDEQFF

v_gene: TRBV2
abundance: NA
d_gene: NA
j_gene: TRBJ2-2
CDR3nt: TGTGCCACCGGGACGGGAACGAACACCGGGGAGCTGTTTTTT
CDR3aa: CATGTGTNTGELFF

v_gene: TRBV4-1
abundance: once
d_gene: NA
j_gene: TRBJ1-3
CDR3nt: TGCGCCAGCAGCCAAGTAGTAGGGGGATCTACCTCTGGAAACACCATATATTTT
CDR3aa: CASSQVVGGSTSGNTIYF

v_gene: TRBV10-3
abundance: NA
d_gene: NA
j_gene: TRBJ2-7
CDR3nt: TGTGCCATCAGCGGGGATAGCGGCACGTCCTACGAGCAGTACTTC
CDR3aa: CAISGDSGTSYEQYF

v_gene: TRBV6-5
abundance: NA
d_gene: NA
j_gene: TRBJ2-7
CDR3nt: TGTGCCAGCAGTTACCAGTCCCCGGGCGAGCAGTACTTC
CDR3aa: CASSYQSPGEQYF

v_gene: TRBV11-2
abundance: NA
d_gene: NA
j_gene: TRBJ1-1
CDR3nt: TGTGCCAGCAGCTTAGGAGGGAACACTGAAGCTTTCTTT
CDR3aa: CASSLGGNTEAFF

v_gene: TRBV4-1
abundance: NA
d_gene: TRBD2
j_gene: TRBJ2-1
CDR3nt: TGCGCCAGCAGCCTTAGCGGGAGCTCCTACAATGAGCAGTTCTTC
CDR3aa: CASSLSGSSYNEQFF

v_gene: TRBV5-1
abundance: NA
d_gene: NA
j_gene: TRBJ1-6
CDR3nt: TGCGCCAGCAGACCCCCCGGGGTCGTGTCACCCCTCCACTTT
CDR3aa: CASRPPGVVSPLHF

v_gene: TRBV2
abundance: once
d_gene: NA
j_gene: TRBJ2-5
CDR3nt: TGTGCCAGCAGTCCCCGAGTTACTAGGCAAGAGACCCAGTACTTC
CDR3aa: CASSPRVTRQETQYF

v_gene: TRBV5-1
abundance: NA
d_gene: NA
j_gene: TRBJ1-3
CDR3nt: TGCGCCAGCAGCTTGAGTCCCTCGTCCTCTGGAAACACCATATATTTT
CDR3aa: CASSLSPSSSGNTIYF

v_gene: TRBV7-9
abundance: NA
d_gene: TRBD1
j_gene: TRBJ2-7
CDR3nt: TGTGCCAGCAGCTTAGAGGACAGGAGATACGAGCAGTACTTC
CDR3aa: CASSLEDRRYEQYF

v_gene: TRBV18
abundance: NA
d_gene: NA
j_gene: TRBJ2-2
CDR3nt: TGTGCCAGCTCACCAAGCGGTAACACCGGGGAGCTGTTTTTT
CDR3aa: CASSPSGNTGELFF

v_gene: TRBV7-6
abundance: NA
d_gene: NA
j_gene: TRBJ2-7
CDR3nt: TGTGCCAGCACGGACAATTCCTACGAGCAGTACTTC
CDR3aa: CASTDNSYEQYF

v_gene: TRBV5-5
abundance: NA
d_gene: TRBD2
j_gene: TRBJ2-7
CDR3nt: TGTGCCAGCACCCGGATAGCGGGAGCCTACGAGCAGTACTTC
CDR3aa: CASTRIAGAYEQYF

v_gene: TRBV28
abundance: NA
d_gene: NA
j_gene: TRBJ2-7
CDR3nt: TGTGCCAGCAGTTTAGCCCGGGAGCAGTACTTC
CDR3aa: CASSLAREQYF

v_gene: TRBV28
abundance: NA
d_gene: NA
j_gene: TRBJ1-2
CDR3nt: TGTGCCAGCAGTGACAGTAACTATGGCTACACCTTC
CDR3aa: CASSDSNYGYTF

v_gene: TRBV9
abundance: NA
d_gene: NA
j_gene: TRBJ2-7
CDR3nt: TGTGCCAGCAGCGTAGGAGTGGGAGCAATCTCCTACGAGCAGTACTTC
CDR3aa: CASSVGVGAISYEQYF

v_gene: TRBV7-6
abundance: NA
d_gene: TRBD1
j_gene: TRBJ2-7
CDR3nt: TGTGCCAGCAGCTTAGGGACAGGCTACGAGCAGTACTTC
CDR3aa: CASSLGTGYEQYF

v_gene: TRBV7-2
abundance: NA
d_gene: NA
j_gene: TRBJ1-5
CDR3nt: TGTGCCAGCAGCTCACATGATAGCAATCAGCCCCAGCATTTT
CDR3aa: CASSSHDSNQPQHF

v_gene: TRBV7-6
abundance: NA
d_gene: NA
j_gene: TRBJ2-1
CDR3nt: TGTGCCAGCAGCCCTGGGTGGCATGAGCAGTTCTTC
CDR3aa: CASSPGWHEQFF

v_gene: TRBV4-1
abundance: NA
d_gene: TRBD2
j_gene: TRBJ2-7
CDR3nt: TGCGCCAGCAGCCACGTCGGGGGGCTAGCGGGGGACTACGAGCAGTACTTC
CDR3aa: CASSHVGGLAGDYEQYF

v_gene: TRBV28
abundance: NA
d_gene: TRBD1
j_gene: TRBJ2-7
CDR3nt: TGTGCCAGCCGACAGGGATACGAGCAGTACTTC
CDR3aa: CASRQGYEQYF

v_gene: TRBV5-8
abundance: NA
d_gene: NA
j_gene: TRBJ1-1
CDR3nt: TGTGCCAGCAAGGGGGGGGGCACTGAAGCTTTCTTT
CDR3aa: CASKGGGTEAFF

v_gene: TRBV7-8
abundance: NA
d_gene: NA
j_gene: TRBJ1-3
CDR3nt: TGTGCCAGCAGCTTAAGCTCTGGAAACACCATATATTTT
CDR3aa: CASSLSSGNTIYF

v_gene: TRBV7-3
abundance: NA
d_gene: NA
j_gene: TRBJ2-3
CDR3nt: TGTGCCAGCAGCACGACAGGTCGCGCGGCGGCAGCTACGCAGTATTTT
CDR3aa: CASSTTGRAAAATQYF

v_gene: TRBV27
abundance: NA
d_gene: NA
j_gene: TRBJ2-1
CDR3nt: TGTGCCAGCACCCTAGGGACTGCACTGTACAATGAGCAGTTCTTC
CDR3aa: CASTLGTALYNEQFF

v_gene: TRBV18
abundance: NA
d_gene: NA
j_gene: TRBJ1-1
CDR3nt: TGTGCCAGCTCACCCTGGACGGCCGAAGCTTTCTTT
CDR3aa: CASSPWTAEAFF

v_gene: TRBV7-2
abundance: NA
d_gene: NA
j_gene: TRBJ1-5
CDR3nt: TGTGCCAGCAGCCCCCCAGGCAATCAGCCCCAGCATTTT
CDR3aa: CASSPPGNQPQHF

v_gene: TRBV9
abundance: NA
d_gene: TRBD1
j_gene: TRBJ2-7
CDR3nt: TGTGCCAGCAGCGTAGGACAGGGGGTCCCCCTATCCTACGAGCAGTACTTC
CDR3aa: CASSVGQGVPLSYEQYF

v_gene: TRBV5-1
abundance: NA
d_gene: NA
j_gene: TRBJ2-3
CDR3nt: TGCGCCAGCAGCTTCAGCACAGATACGCAGTATTTT
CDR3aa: CASSFSTDTQYF

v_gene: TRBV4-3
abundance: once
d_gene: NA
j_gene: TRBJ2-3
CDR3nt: TGCGCCACCAAAGGGGCAGATACGCAGTATTTT
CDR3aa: CATKGADTQYF